These 11 T cell receptor beta chains came from one sample sequenced in a study of blood T cell repertoires in COVID-19. Some clones are missing from TCRdb's copy, which holds only in-frame ones; the method was immunoSEQ multiplex PCR. In the table there are roughly 100,000 clones, 91% of which are singletons. The source material was peripheral blood. The receptors were gathered from a man younger than 35 with acute or convalescent COVID-19.

The gene calls are TRBV19 and TRBJ1-6; perhaps TRBD1 as D (5 bases). Germline CDR1 LNHDA, CDR2 SQIVND (reference sequence). Deletions cut 4 bases from V and 8 bases from J, with 21 bases between. The CDR3 totals 17 residues. The CDR3 reads CASSTLGLPESDSPLHF. The CDR3, as DNA: TGTGCCAGTAGTACCCTGGGACTCCCCGAAAGCGATTCACCCCTCCACTTT.

The chain combines TRBV14 with TRBJ2-4, with a weak D call TRBD2 (5 bases). The CDR3 contains 19 residues. V lost 1 base to trimming and J lost 3 bases, with 22 bases between them. CDR1 and CDR2 (germline): SGHDN, FVKESK. The CDR3 DNA is TGTGCCAGCAGCCAAGGAGGGATGGTCGCCTTAAGAGGCAAAAACATTCAGTACTTC. Encoded protein: CASSQGGMVALRGKNIQYF. Filled out from reference TRBV14 and TRBJ2-4, the complete variable domain reads EAGVTQFPSHSVIEKGQTVTLRCDPISGHDNLYWYRRVMGKEIKFLLHFVKESKQDESGMPNNRFLAERTGGTYSTLKVQPAELEDSGVYFCASSQGGMVALRGKNIQYFGAGTRLSVL.

J is TRBJ2-1 and V is TRBV3-1 (or the pseudogene TRBV3-2), with D perhaps TRBD1 (7 bases). The germline V gene encodes CDR1 LGHDT and CDR2 YNNKEL (reference sequence). The CDR3 totals 16 residues. Deletions cut 3 bases from V and 10 bases from J, with 22 bases between. CDR3 sequence reads: CASSHFPSTGTLEQFF. CDR3 DNA sequence: TGTGCCAGCAGCCATTTTCCGTCGACAGGGACTTTGGAGCAGTTCTTC.

The V call is TRBV3-1 (or the pseudogene TRBV3-2), the J call TRBJ2-6; D call uncertain. Germline CDR1 LGHDT, CDR2 YNNKEL (reference sequence). Trimming pared 3 bases from V and 0 bases from J, leaving 6 bases between. CDR3 length: 15 residues. The CDR3 here is CASSHASSGANVLTF. The CDR3, as DNA: TGTGCCAGCAGCCATGCTAGCTCTGGGGCCAACGTCCTGACTTTC.

The table lists this clone with a count of one. V usage is TRBV19 and J usage is TRBJ1-1; no definite D call. CDR1 LNHDA and CDR2 SQIVND come from the germline V gene (reference sequence). The CDR3 sequence is 14 residues long. Trimming shortened V by 4 bases and J by 3 bases, and 12 bases separated the two germline ends. The CDR3 DNA reads as TGTGCCAGTAGTACTGGAGTTGCTGACACTGAAGCTTTCTTT. Translation: CASSTGVADTEAFF.

The chain links TRBV7-2 to TRBJ1-1; D possibly corresponds to TRBD1 (5 bases). V lost 1 base and J 7 bases, leaving 10 bases between the germline ends. The V gene's germline CDR1 is SGHTA and CDR2 FQGNSA. CDR3 size: 13 residues. As DNA, the CDR3 is TGTGCCAGCAGCTTAGACCCCACAGGTGAAGCTTTCTTT. Residues: CASSLDPTGEAFF.

This chain joins TRBV11-2 and TRBJ2-2; D is unclear. The germline V gene has CDR1 SGHAT and CDR2 FQNNGV. The CDR3 extends over 15 amino acids. With 10 bases removed from V and 0 bases from J, the gap between germline ends came to 15 bases. The CDR3 reads CATSYTVTNTGELFF. In nucleotides, the CDR3 is TGTGCCACCTCGTACACCGTAACGAACACCGGGGAGCTGTTTTTT.

The rearrangement joins TRBV27 to TRBJ1-2, with D possibly matching TRBD1 (6 bases). Trimming stripped 0 bases from V and 4 bases from J, with 12 bases between. The CDR3 length is 15 residues. CDR1 MNHEY and CDR2 SMNVEV come from the germline V gene (reference sequence). CDR3 DNA sequence: TGTGCCAGCAGTTTATCGGGGGGGCTTTCCTATGGCTACACCTTC. It translates to CASSLSGGLSYGYTF.

This chain connects TRBV7-6 to TRBJ1-2; 7 nucleotides match TRBD1. The CDR3 loop spans 14 amino acids. Germline V gene sequence: CDR1 SGHVS, CDR2 FNYEAQ. The trim removed 4 bases at V and 4 bases at J, leaving 6 bases unmatched. The CDR3 here is CASSSGTATYGYTF. The CDR3 DNA is TGTGCCAGCAGCTCCGGGACAGCTACCTATGGCTACACCTTC.

This clone came up once. The rearrangement uses TRBV5-1 and TRBJ2-1, with TRBD1 as a possible D gene (6 bases). Trimming pared 2 bases from V and 0 bases from J, leaving 12 bases between. The CDR3 length is 16 residues. Germline V CDR1 and CDR2: SGHRS, YFSETQ. The CDR3 DNA follows: TGCGCCAGCAGCTTAACAGGGTTATCCTCCTACAATGAGCAGTTCTTC. As protein: CASSLTGLSSYNEQFF. Combining the CDR3 with reference TRBV5-1 and TRBJ2-1 gives the whole variable domain KAGVTQTPRYLIKTRGQQVTLSCSPISGHRSVSWYQQTPGQGLQFLFEYFSETQRNKGNFPGRFSGRQFSNSRSEMNVSTLELGDSALYLCASSLTGLSSYNEQFFGPGTRLTVL.

This sequence joins TRBV24-1 and TRBJ1-6, with 7 positions matching TRBD1. CDR3 length equals 16 residues. Trimming cost V 4 bases and J 4 bases; bases outside gene matches: 6. CDR1 and CDR2 (germline): KGHDR, SFDVKD. Here the CDR3 DNA reads TGTGCCACCAGTGACCTCCGGGACAGTTATAATTCACCCCTCCACTTT. Translated, it gives CATSDLRDSYNSPLHF.